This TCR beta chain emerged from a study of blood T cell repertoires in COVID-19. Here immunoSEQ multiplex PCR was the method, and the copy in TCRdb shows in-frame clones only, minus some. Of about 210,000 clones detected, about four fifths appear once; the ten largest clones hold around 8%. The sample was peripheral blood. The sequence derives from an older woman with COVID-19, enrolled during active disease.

The CDR3 loop is CASSPTGTNEKLFF. The CDR3 nucleotides are TGTGCCAGTAGCCCGACAGGGACTAATGAAAAACTGTTTTTT. The chain employs TRBV19 and TRBJ1-4, with 7 bases identical to TRBD1. After removal of 6 bases from V and 2 bases from J, the junction contained 3 bases not matched to a gene. Germline loops: CDR1 LNHDA, CDR2 SQIVND (reference sequence). The CDR3 contains 14 residues.